A selection of T cell receptor beta chains follows, all from one sample in a study of blood T cell repertoires in COVID-19. Only in-frame clones appear in the TCRdb table, and some are missing; sequencing was by immunoSEQ multiplex PCR. The sample carries 6,500 to 8,000 clones, 70% to 90% recorded once. The sample comprised peripheral blood. The receptors were gathered from a human donor with active COVID-19. The donor label of this sample is uncertain. Both conserved end residues are part of each CDR3. A D gene is named only where the DNA matches it firmly. Where a row states a size, it is once, few, many or the class of an expanded clone; other rows omit it.

J gene | V gene | D gene | clone size | CDR3 protein | CDR3 DNA
TRBJ2-7 | TRBV18 | . | . | CASSPPGRSLDEQYF | TGTGCCAGCTCACCACCGGGCAGATCACTTGACGAGCAGTACTTC
TRBJ1-3 | TRBV29-1 | . | once | CSVEDRGRSGNTIYF | TGCAGCGTAGAGGACAGAGGACGCTCTGGAAACACCATATATTTT
TRBJ2-1 | TRBV24-1 | TRBD2 | . | CATSVASGRSEQFF | TGTGCCACCAGTGTAGCTAGCGGGAGAAGTGAGCAGTTCTTC
TRBJ1-2 | TRBV5-4 | TRBD1 | . | CASSWKSGGSRYGYTF | TGTGCCAGCAGCTGGAAGTCAGGGGGCAGTCGCTATGGCTACACCTTC
TRBJ2-3 | TRBV5-1 | . | . | CASSLGGLPDTQYF | TGCGCCAGCAGCTTGGGCGGGCTTCCAGATACGCAGTATTTT
TRBJ2-7 | TRBV7-8 | TRBD2 | . | CASSLLAGTSYEQYF | TGTGCCAGCAGCTTATTAGCGGGGACCTCCTACGAGCAGTACTTC
TRBJ1-1 | TRBV5-5 | TRBD1 | . | CASSLVPTGHTEAFF | TGTGCCAGCAGCTTGGTGCCGACAGGGCACACTGAAGCTTTCTTT
TRBJ1-6 | TRBV28 | TRBD1 | . | CASSGQGAHNSPLHF | TGTGCCAGCAGCGGACAGGGGGCTCATAATTCACCCCTCCACTTT
TRBJ1-1 | TRBV4-1 | . | . | CASSQDRGKLMNTEAFF | TGCGCCAGCAGCCAAGATAGGGGGAAACTCATGAACACTGAAGCTTTCTTT
TRBJ1-1 | TRBV28 | . | . | CASHLNSGGSNTEAFF | TGTGCCAGCCATTTAAACTCGGGGGGATCGAACACTGAAGCTTTCTTT
TRBJ2-1 | TRBV6-5 | TRBD2 | once | CASKFMLAGPWEQFF | TGTGCCAGCAAATTCATGCTAGCGGGGCCCTGGGAGCAGTTCTTC
TRBJ1-1 | TRBV5-6 | . | . | CASSPLAPGSLGTEAFF | TGTGCCAGCAGCCCTTTGGCCCCCGGGAGCTTGGGCACTGAAGCTTTCTTT
TRBJ1-4 | TRBV7-9 | TRBD1 | large | CASRQGVINNEKLFF | TGTGCCAGCAGACAGGGGGTGATCAATAATGAAAAACTGTTTTTT
TRBJ1-1 | TRBV18 | TRBD1 | . | CASSPRGDTEAFF | TGTGCCAGCTCACCCAGGGGGGACACTGAAGCTTTCTTT
TRBJ1-1 | TRBV6-5 | . | . | CATRGLLNTEAFF | TGTGCCACCCGTGGACTGTTGAACACTGAAGCTTTCTTT
TRBJ1-4 | TRBV11-2 | . | . | CASSLGGQWVNEKLFF | TGTGCCAGCAGCTTAGGCGGACAGTGGGTGAATGAAAAACTGTTTTTT
TRBJ2-1 | TRBV19 | TRBD2 | . | CASTTSGRAGEQFF | TGTGCCAGCACGACTAGCGGGAGGGCTGGTGAGCAGTTCTTC
TRBJ2-1 | TRBV5-1 | TRBD2 | few | CASSRGLTDYNEQFF | TGCGCCAGCAGCCGGGGACTAACAGATTACAATGAGCAGTTCTTC
TRBJ2-3 | TRBV9 | . | . | CASSSRGTDTQYF | TGTGCCAGCAGCTCCAGGGGCACAGATACGCAGTATTTT
TRBJ1-4 | TRBV7-9 | . | . | CASSFGGSEKLFF | TGTGCCAGCAGCTTTGGTGGTAGCGAAAAACTGTTTTTT
TRBJ2-2 | TRBV6-6 | TRBD1 | few | CASSLDRGRRTGELFF | TGTGCCAGCAGTTTGGACAGGGGGCGTCGGACCGGGGAGCTGTTTTTT
TRBJ2-2 | TRBV6-6 | TRBD2 | few | CASSYEREGTGELFF | TGTGCCAGCAGTTACGAGCGGGAGGGCACCGGGGAGCTGTTTTTT
TRBJ1-1 | TRBV6-1 | . | . | CASSEEVHSSLFF | TGTGCCAGCAGTGAAGAAGTCCACTCATCCCTCTTCTTT
TRBJ1-2 | TRBV18 | TRBD1 | . | CASSPGTGHGYTF | TGTGCCAGCTCTCCCGGGACAGGGCATGGCTACACCTTC
TRBJ2-5 | TRBV24-1 | TRBD1 | . | CATSDLLQGTTQETQYF | TGTGCCACCAGTGATTTGCTACAGGGGACCACTCAAGAGACCCAGTACTTC
TRBJ2-5 | TRBV2 | . | . | CASNKGGAGGETQYF | TGTGCCAGCAACAAGGGGGGGGCAGGCGGAGAGACCCAGTACTTC
TRBJ2-7 | TRBV7-9 | . | . | CASSLRDSPYEQYF | TGTGCCAGCAGCTTGCGGGACAGCCCCTACGAGCAGTACTTC
TRBJ1-4 | TRBV2 | TRBD1 | . | CASSRDRDNEKLFF | TGTGCCAGTAGCCGGGACAGAGATAATGAAAAACTGTTTTTT
TRBJ2-1 | TRBV19 | TRBD1 | once | CASRQQGAGNEQFF | TGTGCCAGTAGACAACAGGGGGCGGGAAATGAGCAGTTCTTC
TRBJ2-5 | TRBV7-9 | . | . | CASSPWQGRDQETQYF | TGTGCCAGCAGTCCCTGGCAGGGCCGGGACCAAGAGACCCAGTACTTC
TRBJ1-2 | TRBV28 | TRBD1 | few | CASREQGEVFYGYTF | TGTGCCAGCAGGGAACAGGGGGAGGTGTTTTATGGCTACACCTTC
TRBJ2-3 | TRBV6-5 | TRBD1 | . | CASSYWGQGETDTQYF | TGTGCCAGCAGTTACTGGGGACAGGGTGAGACAGATACGCAGTATTTT
TRBJ2-5 | TRBV12-3/TRBV12-4 | TRBD1 | . | CASGTGAGKTQYF | TGTGCCAGCGGTACAGGGGCAGGGAAGACCCAGTACTTC
TRBJ2-7 | TRBV7-6 | . | . | CASSSSAGVEQYF | TGTGCCAGCAGCTCATCGGCAGGGGTCGAGCAGTACTTC
TRBJ2-5 | TRBV6-2/TRBV6-3 | TRBD2 | . | CASSRGLAGRETQYF | TGTGCCAGCAGCCGGGGACTAGCGGGGCGAGAGACCCAGTACTTC
TRBJ2-7 | TRBV9 | . | . | CASSVGSGGLYEQYF | TGTGCCAGCAGCGTAGGATCCGGGGGGCTCTACGAGCAGTACTTC
TRBJ2-1 | TRBV27 | TRBD2 | once | CASRLAGAYNEQFF | TGTGCCAGCAGACTAGCGGGAGCTTACAATGAGCAGTTCTTC
TRBJ1-1 | TRBV10-3 | TRBD1 | . | CAISAAQGVNTEAFF | TGTGCCATCAGTGCTGCACAGGGGGTTAACACTGAAGCTTTCTTT
TRBJ1-1 | TRBV6-1 | TRBD1 | . | CASSEPGQGLGAFF | TGTGCCAGCAGTGAACCCGGACAGGGGCTGGGAGCTTTCTTT
TRBJ2-7 | TRBV19 | . | . | CASSRRISYEQYF | TGTGCCAGTAGTAGGCGGATCTCCTACGAGCAGTACTTC
TRBJ2-1 | TRBV11-2 | TRBD1 | . | CASSLEGTGNEQFF | TGTGCCAGCAGCTTAGAGGGGACAGGTAATGAGCAGTTCTTC
TRBJ2-7 | TRBV9 | . | . | CASSVGRDSYEQYF | TGTGCCAGCAGCGTAGGGCGGGACTCCTACGAGCAGTACTTC
TRBJ2-2 | TRBV30 | . | . | CAWSVVNTGELFF | TGTGCCTGGAGTGTCGTGAACACCGGGGAGCTGTTTTTT
TRBJ1-4 | TRBV11-3 | . | . | CASSLVLHGRGANEKLFF | TGTGCCAGCAGCTTAGTCCTACACGGTCGGGGGGCTAATGAAAAACTGTTTTTT
TRBJ2-2 | TRBV3-1/TRBV3-2 | . | . | CASSQTSTGELFF | TGTGCCAGCAGCCAAACCAGCACCGGGGAGCTGTTTTTT
TRBJ2-5 | TRBV27 | TRBD1 | . | CASKAPTGTGRQETQYF | TGTGCCAGCAAGGCACCCACTGGGACAGGGAGACAAGAGACCCAGTACTTC
TRBJ2-1 | TRBV19 | . | . | CASNFGGSRSYNEQFF | TGTGCCAGTAATTTTGGGGGGAGTAGGTCCTACAATGAGCAGTTCTTC
TRBJ2-3 | TRBV24-1 | . | once | CATSDLRVGAAGFGTDTQYF | TGTGCCACCAGTGATTTGCGGGTAGGCGCGGCCGGTTTCGGCACAGATACGCAGTATTTT